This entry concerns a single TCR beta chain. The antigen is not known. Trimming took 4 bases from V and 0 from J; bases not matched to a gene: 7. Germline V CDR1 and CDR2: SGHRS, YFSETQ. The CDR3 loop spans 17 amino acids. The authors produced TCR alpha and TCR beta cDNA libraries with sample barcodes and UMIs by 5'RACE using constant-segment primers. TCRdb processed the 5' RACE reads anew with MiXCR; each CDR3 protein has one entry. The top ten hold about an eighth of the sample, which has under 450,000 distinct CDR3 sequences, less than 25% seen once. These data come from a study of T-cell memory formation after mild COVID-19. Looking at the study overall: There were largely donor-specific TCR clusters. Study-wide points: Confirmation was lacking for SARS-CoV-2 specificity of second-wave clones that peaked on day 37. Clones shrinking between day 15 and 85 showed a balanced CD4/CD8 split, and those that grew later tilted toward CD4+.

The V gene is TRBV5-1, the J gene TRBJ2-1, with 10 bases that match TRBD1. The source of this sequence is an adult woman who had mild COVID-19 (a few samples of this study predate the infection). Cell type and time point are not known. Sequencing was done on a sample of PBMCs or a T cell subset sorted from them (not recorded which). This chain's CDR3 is CASSPGWTGGSYNEQFF. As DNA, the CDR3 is TGCGCCAGCAGCCCGGGCTGGACAGGGGGCTCCTACAATGAGCAGTTCTTC.